The 19 T cell receptor beta chains listed next were all sequenced from one sample in a study of cytomegalovirus exposure and HLA in healthy donors. Sequencing used immunoSEQ multiplex PCR; TCRdb keeps in-frame clones, though not all of them. The sample yields some 83,000 clones, approximately 94% seen once. Specimen: PBMCs. These receptors were obtained from a woman younger than 30 in good health and CMV-seropositive.

The chain carries TRBV5-6 and TRBJ2-3; possibly TRBD2 for D (5 bases). The V gene lost 4 bases and the J gene lost 0 bases, with 15 bases spanning the gap. The CDR3 spans 16 residues. CDR1 and CDR2 (germline): SGHDT, YYEEEE. The CDR3 nucleotides are TGTGCCAGCAGCCCAAGAAGGAGGTGGAGCACAGATACGCAGTATTTT. This encodes CASSPRRRWSTDTQYF.

The rearrangement joins TRBV4-3 to TRBJ1-3; TRBD1 aligns across 11 bases. The CDR3 is 16 residues long. The junction had 5 bases not matched to a gene; V was cut back by 3 bases and J by 4 bases. CDR1 is LGHNA and CDR2 is YSLEER in the germline V gene. The CDR3, as DNA: TGCGCCAGCAGCCAGGCGGACAGGGGGCCCGGAAACACCATATATTTT. It specifies CASSQADRGPGNTIYF.

This chain uses TRBV4-3 with TRBJ2-5; TRBD1 matches at 11 bases. Trimming cost V 4 bases and J 4 bases; bases outside gene matches: 8. The CDR3 spans 16 residues. From germline, CDR1 is LGHNA and CDR2 YSLEER. The CDR3 here is CASSPHPGQGGETQYF. CDR3 in DNA: TGCGCCAGCAGCCCTCACCCGGGACAGGGGGGAGAGACCCAGTACTTC.

The V call is TRBV18, the J call TRBJ1-1; 9 bases line up with TRBD1. The germline gives CDR1 KGHSH, CDR2 LQKENI. V lost 8 bases and J lost 0; bases outside the gene matches: 13. This CDR3 region has 17 residues. The CDR3 loop reads CASAKERGDRVNTEAFF. The CDR3, as DNA: TGTGCCAGCGCAAAAGAACGGGGGGACAGGGTGAACACTGAAGCTTTCTTT.

The chain uses TRBV28 and TRBJ2-3; D unclear. Germline V gives CDR1 MDHEN, CDR2 SYDVKM. The CDR3 runs 14 residues. Trimming took off 2 bases at V and 7 bases at J, with 13 bases between the two ends. The CDR3 loop is CASSLRALFNTQYF. The CDR3 nucleotides read TGTGCCAGCAGTTTAAGAGCCTTGTTCAATACGCAGTATTTT.

The chain recombines TRBV5-1 with TRBJ2-1; D may be TRBD2 (6 bases). From germline, CDR1 is SGHRS and CDR2 YFSETQ. V lost 6 bases and J 7 bases, leaving 20 bases between the germline ends. The CDR3 has 15 amino acids. The CDR3, as DNA: TGCGCCAGCAATTGGCAGCCGGCGGGGAGGAATGAGCAGTTCTTC. Translating it yields CASNWQPAGRNEQFF.

This clone was observed a few times. The rearrangement joins TRBV12-2 to TRBJ1-1. TRBV12-2 is a documented pseudogene. The CDR3 runs 16 residues. CDR3 region: CASRLAPRKGVTEAFF. The CDR3 DNA reads TGTGCAAGTCGCTTAGCGCCGCGAAAAGGAGTGACTGAAGCTTTCTTT.

The rearrangement uses TRBV5-6 and TRBJ2-2; D is possibly TRBD1 (5 bases). V was clipped by 2 bases and J by 2 bases, with 13 bases between them. Germline CDR1 SGHDT, CDR2 YYEEEE. CDR3 length: 16 amino acids. The CDR3 spells CASSLLTATNTGELFF. CDR3 bases: TGTGCCAGCAGCTTACTGACAGCCACCAACACCGGGGAGCTGTTTTTT. The complete variable domain, with remaining parts taken from reference TRBV5-6 and TRBJ2-2, reads DAGVTQSPTHLIKTRGQQVTLRCSPKSGHDTVSWYQQALGQGPQFIFQYYEEEERQRGNFPDRFSGHQFPNYSSELNVNALLLGDSALYLCASSLLTATNTGELFFGEGSRLTVL.

The chain recombines TRBV29-1 with TRBJ1-3; D unresolved. Germline CDR1 SQVTM, CDR2 ANQGSEA. This CDR3 contains 13 residues. The V and J ends lost 4 bases and 0 bases respectively, with 7 bases between them. Here the CDR3 reads CSVVVGSGNTIYF. The CDR3 nucleotides read TGCAGCGTTGTGGTCGGCTCTGGAAACACCATATATTTT.

This clone occurred once. The chain has TRBV29-1 and TRBJ1-1; 7 bases line up with TRBD1. CDR3 length: 13 residues. The trim removed 7 bases at V and 5 bases at J, leaving 10 bases unmatched. Germline CDR1 and CDR2: SQVTM and ANQGSEA. The CDR3 spells CSAARRGLTEAFF. CDR3 nucleotides: TGCAGCGCCGCTCGCAGGGGGTTGACTGAAGCTTTCTTT.

The chain employs TRBV28 and TRBJ1-3; TRBD1 matches 9 bases. CDR1 is MDHEN and CDR2 is SYDVKM in the germline V gene. Trimming took 6 bases from V and 1 from J; bases not matched to a gene: 10. The CDR3 covers 17 residues. This CDR3 reads CASRPGTGIRSGNTIYF. CDR3 nucleotides: TGTGCCAGCAGGCCCGGGACAGGGATTCGTTCTGGAAACACCATATATTTT.

The rearrangement uses TRBV5-4 and TRBJ2-7, with TRBD1 identical over 8 bases. The ends lost 0 bases at V and 0 bases at J; junction bases unmatched: 8. Germline V CDR1 and CDR2: SGHNT, YYREEE (reference sequence). The CDR3 covers 17 residues. The CDR3 loop is CASSLGGAGGASYEQYF. The CDR3, as DNA: TGTGCCAGCAGCTTGGGAGGTGCAGGGGGCGCCTCCTACGAGCAGTACTTC.

The gene calls are TRBV5-1 and TRBJ1-2; weak D call: TRBD1 (6 bases). The ends were cut back, 4 bases at V and 8 bases at J, with 18 bases in the middle. Per germline, CDR1 SGHRS and CDR2 YFSETQ. The CDR3 runs to 14 residues. The CDR3 coding sequence is TGCGCCAGCAGCCCCTCAGGGGCTGGTAAGGGCTACACCTTC. As protein: CASSPSGAGKGYTF.

The V gene is TRBV12-2, the J gene TRBJ2-7; the table's D call, TRBD1, has no DNA check behind it. TRBV12-2 is labeled a pseudogene. The CDR3 is 15 amino acids. The CDR3 sequence is CASRFIRDTSYEQYF. The CDR3 DNA follows: TGTGCAAGTCGCTTTATACGGGACACCTCCTACGAGCAGTACTTC.

The chain combines TRBV7-9 with TRBJ2-3, with 10 bases matching TRBD1. V was clipped by 5 bases and J by 6 bases; unmatched bases: 8. CDR1 and CDR2 (germline): SEHNR, FQNEAQ (reference sequence). The CDR3 runs to 15 residues. In DNA form, the CDR3 reads TGTGCCAGCAGCCACGACAGGGGGCCCACTGATACGCAGTATTTT. Its translation: CASSHDRGPTDTQYF.

This chain connects TRBV6-1 to TRBJ2-3; D might be TRBD1 (6 bases). Trimming left V 4 bases short and J 3 bases short, with 11 bases between. This CDR3 contains 14 residues. Germline V lookup: CDR1 MNHNS, CDR2 SASEGT. The CDR3: CASSGQGQTDTQYF. For the CDR3, the DNA is TGTGCCAGCAGTGGGCAGGGGCAGACAGATACGCAGTATTTT.

This clone was seen once. This chain joins TRBV28 and TRBJ2-7; TRBD2 matches 7 bases. The CDR3 extends over 15 amino acids. In germline, CDR1 is MDHEN, CDR2 SYDVKM. With 4 bases clipped from V and 6 bases from J, the junction kept 12 bases outside the gene matches. CDR3 in amino acids: CASSSAGRQHVEQYF. CDR3 DNA sequence: TGTGCCAGCAGTTCAGCGGGACGGCAACACGTCGAGCAGTACTTC.

This clone was counted once. The chain has TRBV29-1 and TRBJ2-1; tentatively, D is TRBD2 (5 bases). V was shortened by 7 bases and J by 3 bases, with 16 bases between the two germline ends. This CDR3 is built from 14 residues. Germline V CDR1 and CDR2: SQVTM, ANQGSEA. The chain's CDR3 is CSATISGNYNEQFF. The DNA for the CDR3 is TGCAGCGCCACCATTTCCGGGAACTACAATGAGCAGTTCTTC.

The chain links TRBV28 to TRBJ2-3; no reliable D call. V gave up 2 bases and J gave up 5 bases, with 11 bases separating them. Germline lookup yields CDR1 MDHEN and CDR2 SYDVKM. The CDR3 length is 14 residues. CDR3 in amino acids: CASSLPPFLDTQYF. The CDR3 bases are TGTGCCAGCAGTTTACCCCCTTTCCTAGATACGCAGTATTTT. Full variable domain (remainder filled in from reference TRBV28 and TRBJ2-3): DVKVTQSSRYLVKRTGEKVFLECVQDMDHENMFWYRQDPGLGLRLIYFSYDVKMKEKGDIPEGYSVSREKKERFSLILESASTNQTSMYLCASSLPPFLDTQYFGPGTRLTVL.